The present entry profiles one T cell receptor (beta chain) with its context. Its antigen is unidentified. This sample was taken from a study of blood T cells in healthy people across ages. General study points: The percentage of naive T cells correlated strongly with TCR beta diversity.

V was cut by 0 bases and J by 4 bases, with 8 bases left in between. CDR1 SGHRS and CDR2 YFSETQ come from the germline V gene. This CDR3 comprises 14 residues. A J-beta primer mix and a sample-barcoded 5' primer were used in a second PCR of roughly 7 to 12 cycles. TCRdb re-derived calls from the 5' RACE reads in MiXCR, one entry per CDR3 protein. Here the sample spans approximately 800,000 distinct CDR3 sequences, around 24% being singletons. The sample also formed part of further work on T cells of mothers and their children. As reported in that work: Mothers yielded over 9 million CDR3 reads, children some 3 million each. No clone of persistent microchimeric T cells was detected.

Sample: blood. The chain recombines TRBV5-1 with TRBJ1-3; D call uncertain. The receptor comes from a boy younger than 18 in good health. The CDR3 DNA sequence: TGCGCCAGCAGCTTGGAGTACGACGGAAACACCATATATTTT. Residues: CASSLEYDGNTIYF. Full variable domain (outside the CDR3, taken from reference TRBV5-1 and TRBJ1-3): KAGVTQTPRYLIKTRGQQVTLSCSPISGHRSVSWYQQTPGQGLQFLFEYFSETQRNKGNFPGRFSGRQFSNSRSEMNVSTLELGDSALYLCASSLEYDGNTIYFGEGSWLTVV.